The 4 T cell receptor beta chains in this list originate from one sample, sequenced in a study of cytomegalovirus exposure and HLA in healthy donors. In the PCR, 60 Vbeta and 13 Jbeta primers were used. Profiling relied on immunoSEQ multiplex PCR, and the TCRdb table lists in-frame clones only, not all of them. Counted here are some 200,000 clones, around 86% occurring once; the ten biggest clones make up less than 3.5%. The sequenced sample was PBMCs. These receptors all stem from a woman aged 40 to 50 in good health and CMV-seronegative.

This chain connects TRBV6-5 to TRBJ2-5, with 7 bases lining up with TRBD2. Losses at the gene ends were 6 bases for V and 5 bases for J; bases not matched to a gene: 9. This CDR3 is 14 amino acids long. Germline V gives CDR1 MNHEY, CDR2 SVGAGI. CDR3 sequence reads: CASSRGRGSETQYF. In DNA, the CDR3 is TGTGCCAGCAGCCGCGGGAGAGGGTCGGAGACCCAGTACTTC.

CDR3 sequence: CASSEATSSLGNEQFF. The DNA for the CDR3 is TGTGCCAGCAGTGAAGCGACTAGCAGCCTCGGAAATGAGCAGTTCTTC. The chain couples TRBV2 to TRBJ2-1, with 7 bases lining up with TRBD2. Losses at the gene ends were 0 bases for V and 7 bases for J; bases not matched to a gene: 9. CDR3 length: 16 amino acids. Germline V gives CDR1 SNHLY, CDR2 FYNNEI.

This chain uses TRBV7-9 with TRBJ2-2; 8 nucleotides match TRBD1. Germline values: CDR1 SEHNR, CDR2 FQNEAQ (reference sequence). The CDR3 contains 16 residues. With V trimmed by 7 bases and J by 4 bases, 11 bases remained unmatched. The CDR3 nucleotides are TGTGCCAGCATCCCCTCGGAACAGGGGGGCACCGGGGAGCTGTTTTTT. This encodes CASIPSEQGGTGELFF.

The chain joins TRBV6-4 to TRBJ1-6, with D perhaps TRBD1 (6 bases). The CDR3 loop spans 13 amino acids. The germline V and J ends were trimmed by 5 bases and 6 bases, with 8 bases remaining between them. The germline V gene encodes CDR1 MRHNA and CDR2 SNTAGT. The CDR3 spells CASSQGINSPLHF. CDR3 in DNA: TGTGCCAGCAGTCAGGGGATTAATTCACCCCTCCACTTT.